The entry below gives a single T cell receptor beta chain sequence along with its context. Profiled with immunoSEQ multiplex PCR; TCRdb holds only in-frame clones, not every one. This sample has some 73,000 clones; approximately 90% occur once, and the top ten carry roughly 0.5%. CDR1 is SGHVS and CDR2 is FNYEAQ in the germline V gene. The CDR3 length is 13 residues. V lost 1 base and J lost 7, with 11 bases in between. This record belongs to a study of OX40 agonist ivuxolimab in advanced cancers. As for the study in general: At doses from 0.01 to 10 mg/kg, patients were given intravenous ivuxolimab every 2 weeks. Partial responses were recorded for three patients, including one with hepatocellular carcinoma and two with cutaneous melanoma.

The material was CD4+ or CD8+ T cells sorted from blood, obtained in a trial of the OX40 agonist ivuxolimab. The chain has TRBV7-6 and TRBJ2-7; no clear D. This clonotype was obtained from an adult with an advanced solid tumor such as melanoma, head and neck, liver or kidney cancer. DNA of the CDR3: TGTGCCAGCAGCTTAGTGGTAGCAGAAGAGCAGTACTTC. The encoded protein is CASSLVVAEEQYF.